This T cell receptor beta chain was sequenced during a study of blood T cell repertoires in COVID-19. Across the study: Italy, Spain and the United States were the sources of the convalescent and acute COVID-19 samples. PBMCs, B-cell-depleted T cells, or T cells provided the cDNA or gDNA that made up the material.

Turning to this clone: One end of the junction is discordant with germline, which a read error may explain.

This CDR3 comprises 11 residues. Germline loops: CDR1 LGHDT, CDR2 YNNKEL (reference sequence). Per the study methods: Reference gene primer amplification yielded estimated nucleated cell counts. Some clones are missing from TCRdb's copy, which holds only in-frame ones; the method was immunoSEQ multiplex PCR. V, J and clone size are taken as reported in that table, and D and trimming were inferred from the DNA itself. Counted here are fewer than 110,000 clones, 84% occurring once; the ten biggest clones make up more than 10%. This chain links TRBV3-1 (or the pseudogene TRBV3-2) with TRBJ1-1; D possibly corresponds to TRBD1 (6 bases). Sequenced: peripheral blood. The clonotype comes from a human donor in a cohort sampled during active COVID-19. The CDR3 region has the DNA TGTGCCAGCAGCCAAGGCCAGGGGTACAGGTTT. It translates to CASSQGQGYRF.